The TCR beta chain described here comes from a study of T cell responses to AZD1222 COVID-19 vaccine. About the study: Investigators merged groups given second doses at roughly 4 or roughly 12 weeks.

Concerning this clone: Antigen specificity is unknown.

The study's findings and limits: Females made up more of the donors, who were largely white British, and clonal diversity may have come out too low. Vaccine-associated CD4 TCRs spanned spike, dominant at 160-218 and 743-854.

Method: immunoSEQ multiplex PCR; TCRdb's copy keeps in-frame clones and lacks some. The table has some 110,000 clones, just over 85% seen once. The input for sequencing was peripheral blood, taken on day 0 of AZD1222 vaccination. The source of this sequence is an adult in good health.

The CDR3 loop reads CAWTTAGTSTDTQYF. The CDR3 nucleotides are TGTGCCTGGACCACGGCCGGGACTAGCACAGATACGCAGTATTTT. The V and J genes are TRBV30 and TRBJ2-3; possible D gene TRBD2, 6 bases. The ends were cut back, 4 bases at V and 0 bases at J, with 14 bases in the middle. CDR1 is GTSNPN, CDR2 SVGIG, per germline (reference sequence). The CDR3 contains 15 residues.